This T cell receptor beta chain was sequenced for a study of shared clonotypes between healthy human individuals. At deep level, the assay was performed. Replicate sorted-subset PCRs were loaded with around 0.2 ug DNA, tens of thousands of T cell genomes. Assay used: immunoSEQ multiplex PCR; TCRdb lists only in-frame clones, some missing. The sample holds roughly 2.2 million clones; 90% to 95% are singletons and the top ten take 0.3% to 0.4%. The V and J ends lost 6 bases and 3 bases, in that order; junction bases with no gene match: 4. The CDR3 extends over 13 amino acids. The germline gives CDR1 MNHEY, CDR2 SMNVEV (reference sequence).

The V and J genes are TRBV27 and TRBJ2-7; TRBD2 aligns across 8 bases. Sequencing was performed on naive CD4+ T cells from PBMCs. Subset here: CD45RA+ positively selected. The receptor was derived from a man aged 18-30 years in good health. Some clones in this sample may be carry-over from other donors' samples. The CDR3 loop reads CASSRLAIYEQYF. DNA for the CDR3: TGTGCCAGCAGCCGACTAGCGATCTACGAGCAGTACTTC.